This is a list of T cell receptor beta chains from one sample in a study of T cells in Graves' hyperthyroidism and ophthalmopathy. Each CDR3 protein is one row after TCRdb ran MiXCR on the multiplex PCR reads. The data hold about 400,000 distinct CDR3 sequences, with around 14% observed a single time. The sequencing input was blood. These receptors were obtained from a woman in her late teens or twenties with Graves' hyperthyroidism. The CDR3 runs from the conserved cysteine through the conserved F or W. Fields, in order: D gene, clone size, J gene, V gene, CDR3 DNA, CDR3 protein. D genes are given only for firm matches. Size is omitted from some rows. Given values are once, few, many or a class for expanded clones.

>NA|many|TRBJ2-5|TRBV2
TGTGCCAGCAGTGGAGACGGGGAGACCCAGTACTTC
CASSGDGETQYF
>NA|NA|TRBJ1-6|TRBV6-1
TGTGCCAGCAGCCTGGGGGGGAATTCACCCCTCCACTTT
CASSLGGNSPLHF
>NA|many|TRBJ1-1|TRBV28
TGTGCCAGCAGTTTTTCCGGGCGAGCCACTGAAGCTTTCTTT
CASSFSGRATEAFF
>NA|many|TRBJ1-4|TRBV28
TGTGCCAGCAGCCTCGGGGTCACAACTAATGAAAAACTGTTTTTT
CASSLGVTTNEKLFF
>NA|many|TRBJ1-2|TRBV6-1
TGTGCCAGCAGTGAACCTGGGGACACTGCCTTTATACGTAACTATGGCTACACCTTC
CASSEPGDTAFIRNYGYTF
>NA|NA|TRBJ1-6|TRBV28
TGTGCCAGCAGTTTGAGTCGGTCGGGGCGTCTACACCTTAACTCCTATAATTCACCCCTCCACTTT
CASSLSRSGRLHLNSYNSPLHF
>NA|few|TRBJ2-5|TRBV20-1
TGCAGTGCTAGAGCGTTACTAGAGACCCAGTACTTC
CSARALLETQYF
>TRBD2|NA|TRBJ2-7|TRBV7-2
TGTGCCAGCAGCTTTTCCGCGGCGGGAGGGGTCCCCTACGAGCAGTACTTC
CASSFSAAGGVPYEQYF
>TRBD2|NA|TRBJ2-7|TRBV5-4
TGCGCCAGCAGCAACACGACTAGCGGGGGGGCCGAGCAGTACTTC
CASSNTTSGGAEQYF
>NA|many|TRBJ2-7|TRBV7-9
TGTGCCAGCAGCTTACGGGAGAGGCAGTCCTACGAGCAGTACTTC
CASSLRERQSYEQYF
>NA|many|TRBJ2-1|TRBV3-1
TGTGCCAGCAGCCTAGCGGACAATGAGCAGTTCTTC
CASSLADNEQFF
>NA|many|TRBJ2-7|TRBV27
TGTGCCAGCAGTTCCCCCTCGCGGGACTCTTTTTACGAGCAGTACTTC
CASSSPSRDSFYEQYF
>NA|many|TRBJ2-5|TRBV29-1
TGCAGCGGGGATACAGGGATACAAGAGACCCAGTACTTC
CSGDTGIQETQYF
>NA|NA|TRBJ1-3|TRBV29-1
TGCAGCGTTGATGAGCAGGGCGGTACCATATATTTT
CSVDEQGGTIYF
>TRBD2|many|TRBJ2-1|TRBV28
TGTGCCAGCAGTTTAGGGACTAGCGGTTTTGAGCAGTTCTTC
CASSLGTSGFEQFF
>NA|many|TRBJ2-1|TRBV2
TGTGCCAGCAGTCAAGATGCGGGGACGACCTACAATGAGCAGTTCTTC
CASSQDAGTTYNEQFF
>NA|many|TRBJ1-2|TRBV6-1
TGTGCCAGCCTCCACGGGGGCTATGGCTACACCTTC
CASLHGGYGYTF
>NA|many|TRBJ2-7|TRBV28
TGTGCCAGTGGTGGGGGAAGCTCCTACGAGCAGTACTTC
CASGGGSSYEQYF
>NA|medium-sized|TRBJ1-4|TRBV12-3/TRBV12-4
TGTGCCAGCAGTCCGGGATCGCAAAAACTGTTTTTT
CASSPGSQKLFF
>NA|many|TRBJ1-2|TRBV12-3/TRBV12-4
TGTGCCAGCAGAGCCGGGACAAGATCATCCTATGGCTACACCTTC
CASRAGTRSSYGYTF
>NA|many|TRBJ2-1|TRBV20-1
TGCAGTGCCTCCAAACGGGACTTCCCCTACAATGAGCAGTTCTTC
CSASKRDFPYNEQFF
>NA|many|TRBJ2-1|TRBV2
TGTGCCAGCACGGGGGAAGTCGACAATGAGCAGTTCTTC
CASTGEVDNEQFF
>NA|few|TRBJ2-7|TRBV4-1
TGCGCCAGCAGCCAAGATATTGGGGGATTGGGCTCCTACGAGCAGTACTTC
CASSQDIGGLGSYEQYF
>NA|many|TRBJ1-2|TRBV28
TGTGCCAGCAGTTTGAGATTAACCTATGGCTACACCTTC
CASSLRLTYGYTF
>NA|many|TRBJ2-7|TRBV7-2
TGTGCCAGCAGCTTAGTGTCAATTCCGAGGGGCGGATCCTTGAACGAGCAGTACTTC
CASSLVSIPRGGSLNEQYF
>NA|many|TRBJ2-7|TRBV3-1
TGTGCCAGCAGCCTCTCTCCCGGGAGAAACGAGCAGTACTTC
CASSLSPGRNEQYF
>NA|many|TRBJ2-3|TRBV28
TGTGCCAGCAGTTTTGAACACTCCACCCCGTATTTT
CASSFEHSTPYF
>TRBD2|many|TRBJ2-5|TRBV19
TGTGCCAGTAGTCCCCACGAGCGGGGGCCAGAGACCCAGTACTTC
CASSPHERGPETQYF
>NA|many|TRBJ1-1|TRBV7-2
TGTGCCAGCAGCTTTCTGAGCTCTGAAGCTTTCTTT
CASSFLSSEAFF
>NA|once|TRBJ1-5|TRBV2
TGTGCCAGCAGTGTATACAGGGCGAGTCAGCCCCAGCATTTT
CASSVYRASQPQHF
>NA|many|TRBJ1-2|TRBV12-3/TRBV12-4
TGTGCCAGCAGTTTAGGCAGGGATACCTATGGCTACACCTTC
CASSLGRDTYGYTF
>NA|many|TRBJ1-1|TRBV12-3/TRBV12-4
TGTGCCAGCACCCTACGGATGAACACTGAAGCTTTCTTT
CASTLRMNTEAFF
>NA|few|TRBJ2-5|TRBV5-8
TGTGCCAGCAGCCCCCCCCTGGAGACCCAGTACTTC
CASSPPLETQYF
>NA|many|TRBJ2-2|TRBV5-1
TGTGCCAGCAGTCTCAGCGGGGAGCTGTTTTTT
CASSLSGELFF
>NA|many|TRBJ1-2|TRBV7-9
TGTGCCAGCACCTTGGACGGCCCATCGTATGGCTACACCTTC
CASTLDGPSYGYTF
>NA|many|TRBJ1-2|TRBV27
TGTGCCAGCAGTGCCGGTGCCTTCTATGGCTACACCTTC
CASSAGAFYGYTF
>NA|few|TRBJ2-2|TRBV30
TGTGCCTGGAGTCTCCCTGCGGGCACGAACACCGGGGAGCTGTTTTTT
CAWSLPAGTNTGELFF
>TRBD1|many|TRBJ2-1|TRBV9
TGTGCCAGCAGCTTCCGGGACAGGGTATACAATGAGCAGTTCTTC
CASSFRDRVYNEQFF
>NA|many|TRBJ2-1|TRBV7-9
TGTGCCAGCAGCTTAGATGGGCTGAACTCCTACAATGAGCAGTTCTTC
CASSLDGLNSYNEQFF
>TRBD2|many|TRBJ2-5|TRBV5-1
TGCGCCAGCAGCGACGGACTAGCGGGAGGGCCACTCAGAGAGACCCAGTACTTC
CASSDGLAGGPLRETQYF
>TRBD1|many|TRBJ2-1|TRBV2
TGTGCCAGCAGGGGGACAGGGAGTTCCAATGAGCAGTTCTTC
CASRGTGSSNEQFF
>NA|many|TRBJ2-2|TRBV6-2/TRBV6-3
TGTGCCAGCAGTTACCGGGCGGGGCCTAACACCGGGGAGCTGTTTTTT
CASSYRAGPNTGELFF
>NA|NA|TRBJ2-1|TRBV4-3
TGCGCCAGCAGCCCGTGGACCCTCGGCCCTGAGCAGTTCTTC
CASSPWTLGPEQFF
>NA|many|TRBJ1-1|TRBV2
TGTGCCCTCGTAGGGGGGCCGAACACTGAAGCTTTCTTT
CALVGGPNTEAFF
>NA|many|TRBJ1-5|TRBV6-1
TGTGCCAGCAGTGAAAGGGGCTTCAATCAGCCCCAGCATTTT
CASSERGFNQPQHF
>TRBD2|NA|TRBJ2-1|TRBV7-2
TGTGCCAGCAGCTCGTCGGGACTAGCGGGAGGGCCGGAGTTCTTC
CASSSSGLAGGPEFF
>NA|NA|TRBJ2-7|TRBV9
TGTGCCAGCAGCCTAAGTCCGGGATCGAGCTCCTACGAGCAGTGCTTC
CASSLSPGSSSYEQCF
>NA|many|TRBJ1-3|TRBV27
TGTGCCAGCAGTTTCCTCTCCTCGGCGGGAAACACCATATATTTT
CASSFLSSAGNTIYF